One T cell receptor beta chain is described in this entry. Its antigen remains unidentified. This entry is derived from a study of cytomegalovirus exposure and HLA in healthy donors. Study-level background: Researchers found that 81% of just under 400 genotyped donors fell within the Caucasian-associated ancestry cluster. Findings and limits, study-wide: CMV serostatus was the sole immune exposure information available. Most sequenced TCRs were rare (though some public TCRs occurred in many donors). Earlier analysis found most TCR beta V segments productive about 90% or about 30% of the time.

Amplification used 60 Vbeta primers and 13 Jbeta primers. Produced via immunoSEQ multiplex PCR; TCRdb's table is partial and in-frame only. This sample yields roughly 190,000 clones, of which more than 60% are seen a single time; 2% to 2.5% belongs to the top ten. The germline V gene has CDR1 MNHEY and CDR2 SMNVEV (reference sequence). The CDR3 sequence is 12 residues long. The J segment lost 12 bases and the V segment lost 4 bases, leaving 8 bases of the junction unmatched. This receptor was obtained from a woman aged 30 to 39 in good health and CMV-seropositive. The sequenced sample was PBMCs. The rearrangement joins TRBV27 to TRBJ1-2; 7 nucleotides match TRBD1. The CDR3 DNA reads TGTGCCAGCAGTTCCGGCAGGGGGGACGACACCTTC. Translated, it gives CASSSGRGDDTF.